These 30 T cell receptor beta chains share one sample of origin, sequenced in a study of T cell repertoires in cytomegalovirus infection. TCRdb passed the reads through MiXCR, listing each CDR3 protein once. In the table there are approximately 280,000 distinct CDR3 sequences, under 25% of which are singletons. Antigens for these TCRs are unknown. The sample consisted of cultured PBMCs, taken from culture after CMV antigen stimulation. Receptors originate from a human donor in good health (CMV status not recorded). Some clones in this sample may be carry-over from other donors' samples.

In its sample, this clonotype was seen a few times. The rearrangement joins TRBV12-3 or TRBV12-4 to TRBJ2-4; 12 bases match TRBD2. J lost 6 bases, V lost 5 bases, and 11 bases had no gene match. The CDR3 runs to 17 residues. The DNA for the CDR3 is TGTGCCAGCAGTCCCGGACTAGCGGGATTATCGAGAAACATTCAGTACTTC. This codes for CASSPGLAGLSRNIQYF.

This clonotype has only a few counts. The J gene is TRBJ2-7, the V gene TRBV4-1; 9 bases match TRBD2. Germline V lookup: CDR1 MGHRA, CDR2 YSYEKL. Germline trimming cut 5 bases from V and 4 bases from J; bases unmatched to any gene: 6. The CDR3 contains 14 residues. This CDR3 reads CASSARLAAYEQYF. The DNA of the CDR3 is TGCGCCAGCAGCGCTAGACTAGCGGCTTACGAGCAGTACTTC.

CDR3 loop: CASRQGWGNTIYF. In nucleotides, the CDR3 is TGTGCCAGCAGACAGGGGTGGGGAAACACCATATATTTT. V usage is TRBV27 and J usage is TRBJ1-3; 7 nucleotides match TRBD1. Germline V gene sequence: CDR1 MNHEY, CDR2 SMNVEV (reference sequence). V was clipped by 6 bases and J by 4 bases; unmatched bases: 3. The CDR3 length is 13 residues.

The chain is built from TRBV19 and TRBJ1-5; D might be TRBD1 (5 bases). In germline, CDR1 is LNHDA, CDR2 SQIVND (reference sequence). The CDR3 length is 18 residues. Deletions cut 5 bases from V and 4 bases from J, with 24 bases between. The CDR3 spells CASSLARQGVRPNQPQHF. The DNA of the CDR3 is TGTGCCAGTAGTTTGGCCAGGCAGGGTGTCCGACCTAATCAGCCCCAGCATTTT.

This clonotype turned up a few times. The chain is built from TRBV2 and TRBJ1-5; 10 positions match TRBD1. The junction had 3 bases not matched to a gene; V was cut back by 6 bases and J by 7 bases. The CDR3 contains 13 residues. Germline V gives CDR1 SNHLY, CDR2 FYNNEI. The DNA of the CDR3 is TGTGCCAGCAGCGGGACAGGGGAGCAGCCCCAGCATTTT. It yields the protein CASSGTGEQPQHF.

This clonotype was found a few times. V and J are TRBV29-1 and TRBJ2-2, with D uncertain. The CDR3 has 13 amino acids. V was trimmed by 4 bases and J by 1 base, leaving 7 bases between them. Germline-derived CDR1 and CDR2 are SQVTM and ANQGSEA. The CDR3 DNA reads as TGCAGCGTTGGGGCCTTGAACACCGGGGAGCTGTTTTTT. Its protein product is CSVGALNTGELFF.

This clonotype has a count of ten or more. The chain carries TRBV5-5 and TRBJ2-3; D unresolved. V lost 2 bases and J lost 0, with 13 bases in between. The CDR3 covers 16 residues. From germline, CDR1 is SGHKS and CDR2 YYEKEE (reference sequence). The CDR3 bases are TGTGCCAGCAGCTTCCCGCGGTCAGTCAGCACAGATACGCAGTATTTT. Its protein product is CASSFPRSVSTDTQYF.

This clonotype has a count of ten or more. The chain couples TRBV28 to TRBJ1-4, with D possibly matching TRBD1 (5 bases). The CDR3 is 14 residues long. Trimming shortened V by 5 bases and J by 5 bases, and 12 bases separated the two germline ends. Germline CDR1 reads MDHEN; CDR2 reads SYDVKM. The chain's CDR3 is CASSEPYRNEKLFF. CDR3 nucleotide sequence: TGTGCCAGCAGTGAACCCTACAGGAATGAAAAACTGTTTTTT. Full variable domain (outside the CDR3, taken from reference TRBV28 and TRBJ1-4): DVKVTQSSRYLVKRTGEKVFLECVQDMDHENMFWYRQDPGLGLRLIYFSYDVKMKEKGDIPEGYSVSREKKERFSLILESASTNQTSMYLCASSEPYRNEKLFFGSGTQLSVL.

In this sample, this clonotype turned up many times. This chain links TRBV7-8 with TRBJ1-1, with D perhaps TRBD1 (5 bases). Germline V lookup: CDR1 SGHVS, CDR2 FQNEAQ. This CDR3 contains 17 residues. The V end lost 2 bases, the J end lost 7 bases, and 23 bases lay between the germline ends. Written as DNA, the CDR3 is TGTGCCAGCAGCTTAAGGGGAGGGCCGTTGGCGTACCTTGAAGCTTTCTTT. Protein: CASSLRGGPLAYLEAFF.

This clonotype turned up a few times. The V call is TRBV14, the J call TRBJ1-2; D gene uncertain. Trimming pared 1 base from V and 4 bases from J, leaving 7 bases between. Germline lookup yields CDR1 SGHDN and CDR2 FVKESK. The CDR3 runs to 13 residues. The CDR3 DNA follows: TGTGCCAGCAGCCAAGTGGGCGGCTATGGCTACACCTTC. This translates into CASSQVGGYGYTF.

At least ten counts were recorded for this clonotype. This rearrangement joins TRBV7-2 to TRBJ1-5, with D possibly TRBD1 on 6 matching bases. Germline V gene lookup returns CDR1 SGHTA and CDR2 FQGNSA. The V end was cut by 0 bases, the J end by 2 bases, with 8 bases between. CDR3 length equals 15 residues. CDR3 bases: TGTGCCAGCAGCTTAGCGGACAGCCGCAATCAGCCCCAGCATTTT. Encoded protein: CASSLADSRNQPQHF.

In this sample, this clonotype turned up a few times. CDR3 sequence reads: CASSQRYDEQFF. The DNA of the CDR3 is TGCGCCAGCAGCCAACGTTATGATGAGCAGTTCTTC. This chain connects TRBV4-3 to TRBJ2-1; D unclear. Germline V gene data show CDR1 as LGHNA and CDR2 as YSLEER. The CDR3 is 12 residues long. With 2 bases removed from V and 8 bases from J, the gap between germline ends came to 7 bases.

At least ten counts were recorded for this clonotype. This chain connects TRBV6-2 or TRBV6-3 to TRBJ2-5; 10 bases are shared with TRBD2. The CDR3 contains 16 residues. The junction had 9 bases not matched to a gene; V was cut back by 8 bases and J by 0 bases. Germline V gives CDR1 MNHEY, CDR2 SVGEGT. CDR3 region: CASCRGTSEYQETQYF. CDR3 sequence (DNA): TGTGCCAGCTGCCGAGGGACTAGCGAGTACCAAGAGACCCAGTACTTC.

This clonotype was observed a handful of times. The chain links TRBV5-1 to TRBJ2-7; unclear D gene. The CDR3 consists of 12 residues. V was pared by 4 bases and J by 4 bases, with 9 bases between. Germline lookup yields CDR1 SGHRS and CDR2 YFSETQ. The DNA of the CDR3 is TGCGCCAGCAGCCCCAACACTTACGAGCAGTACTTC. This translates into CASSPNTYEQYF.

This clonotype was recorded a few times. The chain carries TRBV19 and TRBJ2-5; D remains ambiguous. This CDR3 comprises 15 residues. Germline assignment: CDR1 LNHDA and CDR2 SQIVND (reference sequence). V dropped 1 base and J dropped 4 bases, with 13 bases sitting between them. CDR3: CASSIARGHGETQYF. For the CDR3, the DNA is TGTGCCAGTAGTATAGCCCGAGGCCATGGAGAGACCCAGTACTTC.

This sequence joins TRBV9 and TRBJ1-1; D gene unclear. The CDR3 spans 13 residues. CDR1 and CDR2 (germline): SGDLS, YYNGEE. The V gene lost 3 bases and the J gene lost 6 bases, with 12 bases spanning the gap. CDR3 DNA sequence: TGTGCCAGCAGCGCCCATTCTCGGTCTGAAGCTTTCTTT. Translation: CASSAHSRSEAFF. Combining the CDR3 with reference TRBV9 and TRBJ1-1 gives the whole variable domain DSGVTQTPKHLITATGQRVTLRCSPRSGDLSVYWYQQSLDQGLQFLIQYYNGEERAKGNILERFSAQQFPDLHSELNLSSLELGDSALYFCASSAHSRSEAFFGQGTRLTVV.

This clonotype was picked up a small number of times. The V gene is TRBV7-8, the J gene TRBJ2-7; no reliable D call. Per germline, CDR1 SGHVS and CDR2 FQNEAQ. The V and J ends lost 1 base and 2 bases respectively, with 9 bases between them. CDR3 length: 14 residues. CDR3 amino acids: CASSLEVGPYEQYF. The DNA of the CDR3 is TGTGCCAGCAGCTTAGAGGTCGGCCCCTACGAGCAGTACTTC. Full variable domain (outside the CDR3, taken from reference TRBV7-8 and TRBJ2-7): GAGVSQSPRYKVAKRGQDVALRCDPISGHVSLFWYQQALGQGPEFLTYFQNEAQLDKSGLPSDRFFAERPEGSVSTLKIQRTQQEDSAVYLCASSLEVGPYEQYFGPGTRLTVT.

This clonotype was observed a few times. The V and J genes are TRBV4-1 and TRBJ2-6; a weak D match, TRBD2 (6 bases). The length of the CDR3 is 17 residues. The ends were cut back, 0 bases at V and 0 bases at J, with 9 bases in the middle. Germline V lookup: CDR1 MGHRA, CDR2 YSYEKL. As DNA, the CDR3 is TGCGCCAGCAGCCAAGAGGGAGGAGACTCTGGGGCCAACGTCCTGACTTTC. Translating it yields CASSQEGGDSGANVLTF.

This clonotype was counted at least ten times. The chain couples TRBV7-9 to TRBJ1-1; tentative D call: TRBD1 (5 bases). The V end lost 2 bases, the J end lost 6 bases, and 13 bases lay between the germline ends. CDR3 length equals 14 residues. Germline V CDR1 and CDR2: SEHNR, FQNEAQ (reference sequence). The CDR3 protein is CASSLSGYGSEAFF. CDR3 coding DNA: TGTGCCAGCAGCTTATCAGGGTACGGGTCTGAAGCTTTCTTT.

Many counts were recorded for this clonotype. The J gene is TRBJ1-1, the V gene TRBV6-5; TRBD1 matches at 9 bases. Germline assignment: CDR1 MNHEY and CDR2 SVGAGI. The V and J ends lost 6 bases and 0 bases, in that order; junction bases with no gene match: 11. This CDR3 spans 17 amino acids. The CDR3 spells CASRRQGGPGMNTEAFF. The CDR3 DNA sequence: TGTGCCAGCAGGAGACAGGGGGGACCCGGGATGAACACTGAAGCTTTCTTT.

This rearrangement joins TRBV7-9 to TRBJ2-3; TRBD2 agrees at 12 bases. Germline values: CDR1 SEHNR, CDR2 FQNEAQ (reference sequence). J lost 3 bases, V lost 5 bases, and 6 bases had no gene match. This CDR3 comprises 16 residues. CDR3 coding DNA: TGTGCCAGCAGCCCACGGACTAGCGGGATTACAGATACGCAGTATTTT. Its translation: CASSPRTSGITDTQYF.

This clonotype has just a few counts. The chain is built from TRBV12-3 or TRBV12-4 and TRBJ2-3, with D possibly matching TRBD2 (6 bases). The V and J ends lost 2 bases and 2 bases respectively, with 11 bases between them. The CDR3 has 15 residues. CDR3 sequence (DNA): TGTGCCAGCAGTTTATGGCGGGAATTCACAGATACGCAGTATTTT. Protein sequence: CASSLWREFTDTQYF.

The chain employs TRBV2 and TRBJ2-7; the D is unclear. The germline V gene has CDR1 SNHLY and CDR2 FYNNEI. V was clipped by 3 bases and J by 5 bases, with 8 bases between them. The CDR3 loop spans 12 amino acids. Here the CDR3 reads CASSDPNHEQYV. The CDR3 bases are TGTGCCAGCAGTGACCCTAACCACGAGCAGTACGTC.

The sample holds a few counts of this clonotype. The chain couples TRBV6-5 to TRBJ2-3; D may be TRBD2 (6 bases). Trimming removed 2 bases at V and 3 bases at J, with 18 bases between. The CDR3 has 17 residues. Germline loops: CDR1 MNHEY, CDR2 SVGAGI. CDR3 sequence: CASSYAGVADLTDTQYF. For the CDR3, the DNA is TGTGCCAGCAGTTACGCTGGAGTAGCGGACCTAACAGATACGCAGTATTTT.

CDR3 coding DNA: TGTGCCACCAGCAGGATTGACTATAATTCACCCCTCCACTTT. Translating it yields CATSRIDYNSPLHF. This sequence joins TRBV15 and TRBJ1-6, with D hard to call. The germline V and J ends were trimmed by 3 bases and 3 bases, with 6 bases remaining between them. CDR3 length equals 14 residues. The germline gives CDR1 LNHNV, CDR2 YYDKDF (reference sequence).

The chain carries TRBV27 and TRBJ2-2; D gene ambiguous. Trimming left V 6 bases short and J 3 bases short, with 8 bases between. The CDR3 covers 13 residues. Germline-derived CDR1 and CDR2 are MNHEY and SMNVEV (reference sequence). The CDR3 coding sequence is TGTGCCAGCAGGCCGTCCCACACCGGGGAGCTGTTTTTT. Protein: CASRPSHTGELFF.

This clonotype was detected a few times. The V call is TRBV12-3 or TRBV12-4, the J call TRBJ1-5; TRBD1 is a possible D gene (6 bases). The CDR3 has 14 amino acids. Trimming removed 6 bases at V and 5 bases at J, with 14 bases between. The CDR3 loop is CASSGTFSDQPQHF. The DNA of the CDR3 is TGTGCCAGCAGCGGGACATTTTCTGATCAGCCCCAGCATTTT.

The CDR3: CSAPRGRLEEKLFF. The CDR3 DNA follows: TGCAGTGCCCCTAGGGGACGACTGGAAGAAAAACTGTTTTTT. This sequence joins TRBV20-1 and TRBJ1-4; perhaps TRBD1 as D (5 bases). Trimming cost V 6 bases and J 8 bases, with 19 bases left between them. From germline, CDR1 is DFQATT and CDR2 SNEGSKA (reference sequence). The CDR3 contains 14 residues.

V gene TRBV28 combines with J gene TRBJ2-5; D not certain. Germline-derived CDR1 and CDR2 are MDHEN and SYDVKM. Trimming took 6 bases from V and 3 from J, leaving 14 bases between them. CDR3 size: 14 residues. The CDR3 coding sequence is TGTGCCAGCAGCCCAGTCGACCGGGAAGAGACCCAGTACTTC. Amino acid sequence: CASSPVDREETQYF.

The sample holds a few counts of this clonotype. The J gene is TRBJ2-3, the V gene TRBV20-1; no reliable D call. This CDR3 is built from 10 residues. Looked up from germline, CDR1 is DFQATT and CDR2 is SNEGSKA (reference sequence). The V end lost 3 bases, the J end lost 8 bases, and 6 bases lay between the germline ends. The CDR3 nucleotides read TGCAGTGCTAGTAGCACTACGCAGTATTTT. Translating gives CSASSTTQYF.